This TCR beta chain was recovered during a study of blood T cell repertoires in COVID-19 (dated by TCRdb to the early 2020s). Describing the broader study: Samples from collaborators originated in the United States, Italy and Spain and spanned both the acute and convalescent phases of COVID-19. The repertoires were released in a freely available public database intended as a resource for research on the immune response to SARS-CoV-2. The material from the prospective study consisted of cDNA or gDNA derived from T cells, B-cell-depleted T cells, or PBMCs. Nearly every sample came with metadata listing a de-identified subject ID, COVID-19 status, age in years and sex. Where available, HLA class I and class II types were obtained from metadata supplied by the sample provider rather than from assay-based typing. Samples were obtained from the ongoing ImmuneRACE study (first 160 participants) and from 1,200 or so subjects provided by 6 global collaborators. The dataset comprised deeply sampled blood TCRbeta repertoires from subjects exposed to, actively infected with, or recovered from COVID-19.

The CDR3, from cysteine to phenylalanine, totals 15 residues. Here the CDR3 DNA is all that survives: 45 bases in frame from base 1. V is shortened by 4 bases, J by 4 bases, and the region joining them spans 13 bases. CDR1 and CDR2, per the germline V gene (reference sequence), are MNHEY and SMNVEV. Paper-wide results and their limitations: The amount of clinical and demographic metadata varied by source and participant and was provided uncurated.

Each collaborating institution followed its own protocols to collect whole blood in K2EDTA tubes. Collaborator samples were shipped for TCRbeta analysis as frozen whole blood, isolated PBMCs, or DNA extracted from either sample type. TCRbeta CDR3 regions were amplified from genomic DNA by means of the immunoSEQ Assay, a bias-controlled multiplex PCR. On the authors' methods: The number of nucleated cells in each sample was estimated from the amplification of reference gene primers within the assay. To quantify the absolute abundance of each unique TCRbeta CDR3 rearrangement, sequence reads were collapsed and filtered. For each sample, productive Simpson clonality was calculated as the square root of Simpson's diversity index over productive rearrangements. TCRdb stores this immuneACCESS table with in-frame sequences only. Part of the clones is absent; in the studies checked, under half of the shortfall reflects unresolved V genes, and no reason is known for the rest. The DNA gave D and trimming, while V, J and clone size come from that table. The sample contains about 230,000 clones, approximately 87% of them found a single time. Under 3% of the sample rests with the top ten.

This clone was observed a handful of times. Its antigen specificity is not known. No clone much larger than this one lies a single base away; base qualities are absent. The sequence was collected from a woman in her seventies with active or convalescent COVID-19. What was sequenced was peripheral blood. This receptor chain uses TRBV27 and TRBJ1-4, with a tentative D gene TRBD1 over 6 matching bases. The CDR3 region reads CASSSGAVNNEKLFF. The DNA reads TGTGCCAGCAGTTCAGGGGCAGTGAATAATGAAAAACTGTTTTTT.